Presented here are 13 T cell receptor beta chains from one specimen sequenced in a study of follicular helper T cells after annual influenza vaccination. TCRdb's table, derived via immunoSEQ multiplex PCR, lists solely in-frame clones and lacks some. The table lists 26,000 or so clones, approximately 81% of them singletons, with approximately 1.1% in the top ten. Sample time point: 2014-2015 season, pre-vaccination. Sequencing was performed on CXCR5+ CD38- circulating T follicular helper cells from blood, taken on the day of influenza vaccination. Indicated subset: circulating Tfh, non-naive CD4+CXCR5+PD-1+ (ICOS+CD38+ or ICOS-CD38-). These receptors originate from an adult who received the influenza vaccine.

V and J are TRBV6-5 and TRBJ2-5; TRBD1 matches at 12 bases. V gave up 4 bases and J gave up 3 bases; unmatched junction bases: 3. From germline, CDR1 is MNHEY and CDR2 SVGAGI. This CDR3 is 15 amino acids long. The CDR3 region has the DNA TGTGCCAGCAGTTGGGGACAGGGGGCGGAAGAGACCCAGTACTTC. Its translation is CASSWGQGAEETQYF.

The gene calls are TRBV20-1 and TRBJ2-5, with TRBD1 as a possible D gene (6 bases). The tail of the sequence fits TRBJ2-7 better, so the J call may be wrong. The CDR3 loop spans 11 amino acids. Germline CDR1 and CDR2: DFQATT and SNEGSKA (reference sequence). The CDR3 coding sequence is TGCAGTGCTACCGCAGGGGACGAGCAGTACTTC. Encoded protein: CSATAGDEQYF.

V gene TRBV5-1 combines with J gene TRBJ2-7; D gene ambiguous. CDR1 SGHRS and CDR2 YFSETQ come from the germline V gene. Trimming cost V 0 bases and J 7 bases, with 17 bases left between them. This CDR3 comprises 15 residues. The DNA of the CDR3 is TGCGCCAGCAGCTTGGACCGGTTGGTAGTTCGGGAGCAGTACTTC. Protein sequence: CASSLDRLVVREQYF. Complete variable domain (other parts from reference TRBV5-1 and TRBJ2-7): KAGVTQTPRYLIKTRGQQVTLSCSPISGHRSVSWYQQTPGQGLQFLFEYFSETQRNKGNFPGRFSGRQFSNSRSEMNVSTLELGDSALYLCASSLDRLVVREQYFGPGTRLTVT.

V is TRBV7-2 and J is TRBJ2-5; D gene uncertain. Germline V gives CDR1 SGHTA, CDR2 FQGNSA. This CDR3 is 11 amino acids long. The V and J ends lost 5 bases and 5 bases respectively, with 6 bases between them. CDR3 amino acids: CASSEMETQYF. The CDR3 coding sequence is TGTGCCAGCAGCGAGATGGAGACCCAGTACTTC.

This rearrangement joins TRBV19 to TRBJ2-2; 10 bases fit TRBD1. This CDR3 has 15 residues. In germline, CDR1 is LNHDA, CDR2 SQIVND (reference sequence). The V gene end was trimmed by 4 bases and the J gene end by 5 bases; junction bases not matched to a gene: 4. The CDR3 DNA reads as TGTGCCAGTAGTAATTGGGGACAGGGGACCGGGGAGCTGTTTTTT. Translated, it gives CASSNWGQGTGELFF.

The CDR3: CASSFSGGTDTQYF. CDR3 in DNA: TGTGCCAGCAGCTTTTCAGGGGGCACAGATACGCAGTATTTT. The chain recombines TRBV11-2 with TRBJ2-3; perhaps TRBD1 as D (6 bases). V was cut by 3 bases and J by 1 base, with 8 bases left in between. The CDR3 is 14 amino acids. The V gene's germline CDR1 is SGHAT and CDR2 FQNNGV.

The chain joins TRBV28 to TRBJ2-6; D is unclear. The V end was cut by 5 bases, the J end by 0 bases, with 11 bases between. CDR1 is MDHEN and CDR2 is SYDVKM in the germline V gene. The length of the CDR3 is 16 residues. DNA for the CDR3: TGTGCCAGCAGTCCGACTCTACTCTCTGGGGCCAACGTCCTGACTTTC. Translation gives CASSPTLLSGANVLTF.

This chain joins TRBV6-1 and TRBJ2-1, with D tentatively TRBD1 (5 bases). V dropped 2 bases and J dropped 4 bases, with 12 bases sitting between them. The CDR3 totals 15 residues. Germline V CDR1 and CDR2: MNHNS, SASEGT. CDR3 sequence (DNA): TGTGCCAGCAGTGAAAATCCAGGGTCTTACAATGAGCAGTTCTTC. It codes for CASSENPGSYNEQFF.

This clone was seen only a few times. The chain joins TRBV27 to TRBJ1-2; TRBD1 agrees at 7 bases. CDR1 is MNHEY and CDR2 is SMNVEV in the germline V gene (reference sequence). With 5 bases clipped from V and 5 bases from J, the junction kept 8 bases outside the gene matches. The CDR3 totals 14 residues. CDR3 in DNA: TGTGCCAGCAGTACACGGGACAGAACTTATGGCTACACCTTC. Protein sequence: CASSTRDRTYGYTF.

This clone was detected once. The gene calls are TRBV11-2 and TRBJ2-2, with a tentative D call TRBD1 (6 bases). The CDR3 loop spans 15 amino acids. Germline assignment: CDR1 SGHAT and CDR2 FQNNGV. V lost 4 bases, J lost 4 bases, and 13 bases lay in between. CDR3: CASSSGQRVTGELFF. The CDR3 bases are TGTGCCAGCAGCTCAGGACAGAGAGTCACCGGGGAGCTGTTTTTT.

As to this clone: The germline gene is not matched at one end of the junction; a read error may be the cause. The J gene is TRBJ2-3, the V gene TRBV5-1; D possibly corresponds to TRBD2 (5 bases). The CDR3 is 16 residues long. Germline V gene lookup returns CDR1 SGHRS and CDR2 YFSETQ. The CDR3 protein is CASSLVAAPSIDTQYF. CDR3 bases: TGCGCCAGCAGCTTGGTGGCGGCCCCTAGCATAGATACGCAGTATTTT.

The chain has TRBV10-3 and TRBJ2-5; TRBD1 agrees at 8 bases. The CDR3 sequence is 14 residues long. The junction had 7 bases not matched to a gene; V was cut back by 7 bases and J by 3 bases. Germline values: CDR1 ENHRY, CDR2 SYGVKD. The CDR3 DNA follows: TGTGCCATCAAACAGGGGGGCGTTAAAGAGACCCAGTACTTC. Protein product: CAIKQGGVKETQYF.

The rearrangement uses TRBV6-5 and TRBJ1-4; 9 nucleotides match TRBD1. CDR3 length: 14 residues. From germline, CDR1 is MNHEY and CDR2 SVGAGI. The junction had 8 bases not matched to a gene; V was cut back by 7 bases and J by 8 bases. The CDR3 region is CASKRTGGAEKLFF. The CDR3 DNA reads as TGTGCCAGCAAACGAACAGGGGGCGCGGAAAAACTGTTTTTT.